The source of this TCR beta chain is a study of CD8 T cells in Susac syndrome. When the RNA was reverse transcribed, random hexamers were used with an input of roughly 0.45 to 1 ug. An immunoSEQ multiplex PCR generated amplified TCR beta CDR3 products spanning 54 Vbeta and 13 Jbeta. TCRdb recomputed calls from the immunoSEQ multiplex PCR reads with MiXCR, one row per CDR3 protein. The sample has fewer than 300,000 distinct CDR3 sequences; around 83% are singletons. This clonotype was found a few times. V was pared by 5 bases and J by 7 bases, with 5 bases between. CDR3 size: 10 residues. Germline values: CDR1 SEHNR, CDR2 FQNEAQ (reference sequence). TEMRA cells were FACS-enriched, with CD8+ and CD4+ T cells isolated negatively.

The receptor was isolated from a human donor with multiple sclerosis. Sequencing was performed on CD8+ T cells from PBMCs. The chain joins TRBV7-9 to TRBJ1-1; D is uncertain. CDR3 protein: CASSRDEAFF. CDR3 nucleotides: TGTGCCAGCAGCAGGGATGAAGCTTTCTTT.